This TCR beta chain was sequenced for a study of blood T cells in healthy people across ages. Study summary: For every two T cells, template switching captured about one barcoded beta molecule.

The germline V gene has CDR1 SGHVS and CDR2 FNYEAQ. J was trimmed by 1 base and V by 1 base; bases with no gene match: 5. CDR3 size: 17 residues. A sample-barcoded 5' primer and a J-beta primer mix were used in a second PCR of roughly 7 to 12 cycles. Template switching added a 12-random-nucleotide identifier to every cDNA molecule. TCRdb reprocessed the 5' RACE reads via MiXCR and lists one record per CDR3 protein. This repertoire shows approximately 800,000 distinct CDR3 sequences, around 36% found once; its top ten account for 10% to 15%. The donors, healthy Caucasians from Russia, were aged roughly 6 to 90.

The J gene is TRBJ2-2, the V gene TRBV7-6; 8 bases map to TRBD2. The receptor was derived from a man between 18 and 35 years old in good health. What was sequenced was blood. CDR3 residues: CASSLVRGGRNTGELFF. In DNA, the CDR3 is TGTGCCAGCAGCTTAGTACGGGGGGGCCGGAACACCGGGGAGCTGTTTTTT.